The source of this T cell receptor beta chain is a study of regulatory T cells in long-lasting Graves disease (dated by TCRdb to the early 2020s). About the full investigation: In the newly diagnosed Graves' disease group, patients had been taking antithyroid drugs for less than 3 months. Patients with persistent Graves' disease were compared with patients with newly diagnosed Graves' disease using TCR sequencing and RNA sequencing of peripheral blood. The study took place in China and was registered as a clinical trial. A total of roughly 33 samples underwent TCR sequencing: roughly 13 from persistent and roughly 20 from newly diagnosed Graves' disease patients. General conclusions and limits of the study: Sequencing and analysis were restricted to the TCR beta chain. Patients with persistent disease shared more public clonotypes (approximately 2,500) than newly diagnosed patients did (approximately 1,000). Compared with newly diagnosed patients, persistent Graves' disease patients had lower TCR Shannon entropy and fewer highly expanded clones, which suggests clonal expansion. The small sample size was acknowledged by the authors as a limitation that may reduce accuracy. The study examined only peripheral blood because the primary lesion, thyroid tissue, could not be accessed.

Per the publication, the time point label means: newly diagnosed GD, antithyroid drugs for less than 3 months. RNA was extracted from PBMCs in TRIzol for both TCR sequencing and RNA sequencing. The diagnosis of Graves' disease was made according to American Thyroid Association guidelines. Recruitment of patients was carried out at an endocrinology department in Xi'an, China. From each patient, about 8.9 milliliters of peripheral blood was collected into an EDTA anticoagulant tube. Ficoll Paque Plus density gradient separation was used to isolate PBMCs, and no further T cell sorting was performed. An Agilent 2100 Bioanalyzer and agarose gel were used to check RNA quality, while a NanoDrop 2000 measured RNA concentration. Library creation used multiplex PCR. The instrument given in TCRdb is Illumina HiSeq 4000. CDR3 regions were amplified by Arm-PCR with iRepertoire HTBI primers to construct TCR beta libraries. Gel purification was performed on PCR products prior to sequencing. The study's own analysis went as follows. Gene usage analysis of CDR3 amino acid clonotypes used the 60 to 80 TRBV and 14 to 15 TRBJ segments found across samples. COPE and FqMerger were used to merge filtered high-quality paired reads into contigs. BLAST was used to align contigs to IMGT TRBV, TRBD and TRBJ reference genes, and CDR3 was defined according to IMGT. Clonotypes above 0.1% frequency were classified as highly expanded clones. Repertoire diversity was measured by Shannon entropy, and V-J evenness by the Gini coefficient. A clonotype found in more than one individual was treated as public. In TCRdb, the public reads were trimmed at Q25 with fastp and aligned with MiXCR, with productive beta chains retained. Identical CDR3 protein sequences are pooled into one entry, listed with their most common genes and DNA. These V and J calls originate from TCRdb's pipeline instead of the authors' own analysis. The sample table contains about 400,000 distinct CDR3 sequences; only one count was recorded for about 14% of them. Roughly 20% of the sample is held by the ten biggest clonotypes.

Ten or more counts support this clonotype. The clone's antigen remains unknown. No base quality values were provided; no much bigger clone lies one nucleotide off. This specimen consisted of peripheral blood mononuclear cells (PBMCs), obtained at new diagnosis, from a patient treated with antithyroid drugs. This TCR was sampled from a female donor with Graves disease.

The CDR3 protein sequence reads: CASRLPGTEAFF. The DNA sequence is as follows: TGTGCCAGCAGATTGCCAGGAACTGAAGCTTTCTTT. The V gene is TRBV12-3 or TRBV12-4 and the J gene is TRBJ1-1; the D gene is unclear. The junction shows trimming of 6 bases on V and 5 bases on J, plus 10 bases between the germline ends. Reading from cysteine to phenylalanine, the CDR3 counts 12 amino acids. Of all the DNA, just the CDR3 is kept, 36 bases in frame from base 1.